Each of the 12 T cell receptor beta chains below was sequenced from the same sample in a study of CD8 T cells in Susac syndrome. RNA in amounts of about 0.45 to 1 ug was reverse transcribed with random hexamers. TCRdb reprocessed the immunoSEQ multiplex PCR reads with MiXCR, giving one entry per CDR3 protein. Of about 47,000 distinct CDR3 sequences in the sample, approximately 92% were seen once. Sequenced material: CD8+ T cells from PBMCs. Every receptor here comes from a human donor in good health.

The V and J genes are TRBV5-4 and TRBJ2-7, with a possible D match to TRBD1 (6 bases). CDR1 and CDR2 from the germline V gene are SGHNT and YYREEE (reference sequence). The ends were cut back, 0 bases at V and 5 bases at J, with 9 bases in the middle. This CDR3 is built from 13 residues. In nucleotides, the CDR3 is TGTGCCAGCAGCTTGGACAGGGACGACGAGCAGTACTTC. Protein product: CASSLDRDDEQYF.

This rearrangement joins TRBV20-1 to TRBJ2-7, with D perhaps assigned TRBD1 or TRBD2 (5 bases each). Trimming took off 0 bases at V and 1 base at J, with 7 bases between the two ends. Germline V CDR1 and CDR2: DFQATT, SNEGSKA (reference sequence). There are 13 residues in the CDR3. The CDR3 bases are TGCAGTGCTAGAGAGGGACCTTCCTACGAGCAGTACTTC. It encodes CSAREGPSYEQYF.

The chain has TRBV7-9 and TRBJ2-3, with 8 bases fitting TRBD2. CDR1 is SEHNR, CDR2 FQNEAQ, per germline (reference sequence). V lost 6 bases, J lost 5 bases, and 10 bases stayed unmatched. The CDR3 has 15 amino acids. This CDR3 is CASSTQGTRLDTQYF. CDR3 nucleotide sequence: TGTGCCAGCAGTACCCAAGGGACTAGACTAGATACGCAGTATTTT.

Here the CDR3 reads CASSELFGSQGYEQYF. The DNA for the CDR3 is TGCGCCAGCAGTGAATTGTTCGGGAGCCAGGGGTACGAGCAGTACTTC. The chain joins TRBV10-1 to TRBJ2-7, with D possibly called TRBD1 or TRBD2 (6 bases each). This CDR3 has 16 amino acids. CDR1 is WNHNN and CDR2 is SYGVQD in the germline V gene (reference sequence). Trimming pared 3 bases from V and 4 bases from J, leaving 19 bases between.

The CDR3 nucleotides are TGTGCCAGCAGCTTCTTAGGGGCAGGGTCAAATGAGCAGTTCTTC. This sequence encodes CASSFLGAGSNEQFF. The V gene is TRBV5-8, the J gene TRBJ2-1, with D perhaps matching TRBD1 (5 bases). Trimming took off 2 bases at V and 7 bases at J, with 16 bases between the two ends. Germline CDR1 reads SGHTS; CDR2 reads YDEGEE. CDR3 size: 15 residues.

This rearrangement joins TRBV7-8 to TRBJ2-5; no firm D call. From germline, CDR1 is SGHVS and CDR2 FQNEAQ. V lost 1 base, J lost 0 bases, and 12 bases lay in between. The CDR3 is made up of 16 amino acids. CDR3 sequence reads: CASSLVSRGYQETQYF. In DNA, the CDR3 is TGTGCCAGCAGCTTAGTCTCTCGCGGATACCAAGAGACCCAGTACTTC.

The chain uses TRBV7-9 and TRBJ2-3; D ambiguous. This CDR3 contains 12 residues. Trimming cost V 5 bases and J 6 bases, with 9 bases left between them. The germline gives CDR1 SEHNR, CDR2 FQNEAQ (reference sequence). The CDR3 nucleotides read TGTGCCAGCAGCCCCCCAATGGATACGCAGTATTTT. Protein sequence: CASSPPMDTQYF.

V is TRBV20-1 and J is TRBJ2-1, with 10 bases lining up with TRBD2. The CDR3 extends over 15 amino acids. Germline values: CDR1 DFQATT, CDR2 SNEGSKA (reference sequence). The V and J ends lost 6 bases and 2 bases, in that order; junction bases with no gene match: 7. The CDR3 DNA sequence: TGCAGTGCCAGGGGACTAGCGAGCCCCTACAATGAGCAGTTCTTC. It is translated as CSARGLASPYNEQFF.

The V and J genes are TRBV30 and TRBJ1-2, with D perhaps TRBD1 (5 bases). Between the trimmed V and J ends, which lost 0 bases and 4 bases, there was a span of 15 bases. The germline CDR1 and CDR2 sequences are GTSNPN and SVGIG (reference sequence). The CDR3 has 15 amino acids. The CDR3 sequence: CAWSVKGRDLYGYTF. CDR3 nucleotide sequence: TGTGCCTGGAGTGTAAAGGGCCGGGACCTCTATGGCTACACCTTC.

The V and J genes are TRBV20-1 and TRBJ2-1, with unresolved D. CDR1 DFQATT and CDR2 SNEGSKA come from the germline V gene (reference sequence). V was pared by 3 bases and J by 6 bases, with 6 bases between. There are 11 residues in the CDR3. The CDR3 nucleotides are TGCAGTGCTAGGACCTCCAATGAGCAGTTCTTC. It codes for CSARTSNEQFF.

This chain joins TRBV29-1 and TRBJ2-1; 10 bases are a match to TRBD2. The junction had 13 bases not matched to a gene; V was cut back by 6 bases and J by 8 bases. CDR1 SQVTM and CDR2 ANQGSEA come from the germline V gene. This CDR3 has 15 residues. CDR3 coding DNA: TGCAGCGTGAGGGGAGGGATAGCGGGGGGTGATGAGCAGTTCTTC. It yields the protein CSVRGGIAGGDEQFF.

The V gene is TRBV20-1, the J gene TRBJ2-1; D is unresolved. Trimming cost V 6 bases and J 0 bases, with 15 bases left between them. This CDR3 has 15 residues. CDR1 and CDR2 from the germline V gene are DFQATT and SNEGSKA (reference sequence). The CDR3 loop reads CSAAPLMGSYNEQFF. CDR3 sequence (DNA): TGCAGTGCCGCTCCTCTGATGGGCTCCTACAATGAGCAGTTCTTC.